Below, 23 T cell receptor beta chains from the same sample are listed, as sequenced in a study of blood T cells in healthy people across ages. Sample-barcoded 5' priming and a J-beta primer mix drove a second PCR of 7 to 11 cycles. A single record per CDR3 protein comes from TCRdb applying MiXCR to the 5' RACE reads. The data show 550,000 to 800,000 distinct CDR3 sequences, with about 30% seen just once and less than 20% held by the top ten. Material: blood. Every receptor here comes from a woman of 80 years or more in good health.

The table lists this clonotype with many counts. This chain joins TRBV30 and TRBJ2-5, with D possibly TRBD2 on 6 matching bases. V was pared by 3 bases and J by 4 bases, with 15 bases between. The CDR3 is 14 residues long. Germline V CDR1 and CDR2: GTSNPN, SVGIG (reference sequence). CDR3 nucleotide sequence: TGTGCCTGGAGGGGGGACTTCTGGGGAGAGACCCAGTACTTC. It yields the protein CAWRGDFWGETQYF.

The sample holds one count of this clonotype. The V and J genes are TRBV20-1 and TRBJ2-3; 7 bases match TRBD1. After removal of 4 bases from V and 2 bases from J, the junction contained 9 bases not matched to a gene. This CDR3 comprises 15 residues. Germline values: CDR1 DFQATT, CDR2 SNEGSKA (reference sequence). Written as DNA, the CDR3 is TGCAGTGCTACAGGGGGACAGTACTCCACAGATACGCAGTATTTT. Translated: CSATGGQYSTDTQYF.

This chain connects TRBV7-8 to TRBJ1-6; D is possibly TRBD1 (5 bases). Germline loops: CDR1 SGHVS, CDR2 FQNEAQ. Trimming pared 7 bases from V and 7 bases from J, leaving 14 bases between. The CDR3 spans 14 residues. The CDR3 here is CASTAGRGNSPLHF. The CDR3, as DNA: TGTGCCAGCACCGCGGGAAGGGGCAATTCACCCCTCCACTTT.

The chain employs TRBV20-1 and TRBJ2-1; 10 bases agree with TRBD1. Germline V gene lookup returns CDR1 DFQATT and CDR2 SNEGSKA (reference sequence). The CDR3 contains 13 residues. The CDR3 DNA follows: TGCCGATTTAGACAGGGGGCCCTCAATGAGCAGTTCTTC. Protein: CRFRQGALNEQFF.

This clonotype was seen only a few times. The chain employs TRBV20-1 and TRBJ1-1, with unresolved D. The germline V and J ends were trimmed by 3 bases and 2 bases, with 7 bases remaining between them. The CDR3 has 12 amino acids. In germline, CDR1 is DFQATT, CDR2 SNEGSKA (reference sequence). The CDR3 DNA reads TGCAGTGCTAGGAGATTAAACACTGAAGCTTTCTTT. It encodes CSARRLNTEAFF.

In its sample, this clonotype was seen a few times. The V call is TRBV29-1, the J call TRBJ1-4, with a weak D call TRBD1 (6 bases). CDR1 and CDR2 (germline): SQVTM, ANQGSEA. The CDR3 is made up of 14 amino acids. V lost 7 bases and J 7 bases, leaving 19 bases between the germline ends. In nucleotides, the CDR3 is TGCAGCGCCAAAGGGGGGAGAGGAAGTGAAAAACTGTTTTTT. Protein: CSAKGGRGSEKLFF. Full variable domain (remainder filled in from reference TRBV29-1 and TRBJ1-4): SAVISQKPSRDICQRGTSLTIQCQVDSQVTMMFWYRQQPGQSLTLIATANQGSEATYESGFVIDKFPISRPNLTFSTLTVSNMSPEDSSIYLCSAKGGRGSEKLFFGSGTQLSVL.

V and J are TRBV7-6 and TRBJ2-7; 11 nucleotides line up with TRBD2. The CDR3 totals 14 residues. V trimming: 5 bases; J trimming: 5 bases; junction bases outside the gene matches: 5. The V gene's germline CDR1 is SGHVS and CDR2 FNYEAQ. The DNA for the CDR3 is TGTGCCAGCAGCATTAGCGGGAGGGCCCACGAGCAGTACTTC. The encoded protein is CASSISGRAHEQYF. The full variable domain, completed using reference TRBV7-6 and TRBJ2-7, is GAGVSQSPRYKVTKRGQDVALRCDPISGHVSLYWYRQALGQGPEFLTYFNYEAQQDKSGLPNDRFSAERPEGSISTLTIQRTEQRDSAMYRCASSISGRAHEQYFGPGTRLTVT.

Turning to this clonotype: This may be a read error, as it is one base from a much larger clone. Because the CDR3 is missing its conserved closing phenylalanine or tryptophan, this is likely a read error. The rearrangement joins TRBV30 to TRBJ2-1, with 10 bases identical to TRBD2. Looked up from germline, CDR1 is GTSNPN and CDR2 is SVGIG (reference sequence). The length of the CDR3 is 13 residues. The trim removed 8 bases at V and 2 bases at J, leaving 3 bases unmatched. CDR3 sequence reads: CAGSGGAYNEQFL. CDR3 coding DNA: TGTGCCGGAAGCGGGGGGGCCTACAATGAGCAGTTCTTA.

The V gene is TRBV30, the J gene TRBJ1-4, with D unclear. Trimming took off 0 bases at V and 4 bases at J, with 15 bases between the two ends. Germline loops: CDR1 GTSNPN, CDR2 SVGIG (reference sequence). The CDR3 runs to 16 residues. The CDR3 region is CAWSVRPATINEKLFF. In DNA form, the CDR3 reads TGTGCCTGGAGTGTACGGCCAGCCACCATTAATGAAAAACTGTTTTTT. The full variable domain, with the rest looked up from reference TRBV30 and TRBJ1-4, is SQTIHQWPATLVQPVGSPLSLECTVEGTSNPNLYWYRQAAGRGLQLLFYSVGIGQISSEVPQNLSASRPQDRQFILSSKKLLLSDSGFYLCAWSVRPATINEKLFFGSGTQLSVL.

The chain joins TRBV28 to TRBJ1-5, with D tentatively TRBD1 (5 bases). This CDR3 has 10 residues. Trimming shortened V by 11 bases and J by 9 bases, and 11 bases separated the two germline ends. The germline gives CDR1 MDHEN, CDR2 SYDVKM. Written as DNA, the CDR3 is TGTGCCGGGGGGTGGTTGCCCCAGCATTTT. It codes for CAGGWLPQHF.

This clonotype has a count of ten or more. V and J are TRBV20-1 and TRBJ2-5, with a tentative D call TRBD1 (6 bases). Germline-derived CDR1 and CDR2 are DFQATT and SNEGSKA (reference sequence). The CDR3 contains 13 residues. Trimming pared 4 bases from V and 3 bases from J, leaving 12 bases between. The CDR3 reads CSATGTLKETQYF. The DNA of the CDR3 is TGCAGTGCTACCGGGACACTTAAAGAGACCCAGTACTTC.

This clonotype was observed many times. The V call is TRBV7-2, the J call TRBJ2-7; TRBD2 might be the D (5 bases). V lost 1 base, J lost 6 bases, and 13 bases lay in between. The germline V gene has CDR1 SGHTA and CDR2 FQGNSA. The CDR3 loop spans 14 amino acids. The DNA of the CDR3 is TGTGCCAGCAGCTTAGATGAAATGAGGGTCGAGCAGTACTTC. It specifies CASSLDEMRVEQYF.

This clonotype occurred a few times. One base away lies a much larger clone, so this may be a sequencing read error. The chain uses TRBV4-2 and TRBJ2-7; D perhaps matches TRBD2 (6 bases). The length of the CDR3 is 15 residues. V lost 0 bases to trimming and J lost 4 bases, with 13 bases between them. The V gene's germline CDR1 is LGHNA and CDR2 YNFKEQ. CDR3 in DNA: TGTGCCAGCAGCCAAGATCTTGACGGGGGATACGAGCAGTACTTC. Translating gives CASSQDLDGGYEQYF.

A remark on this clonotype: At one boundary the junction diverges from the germline segment, which might be a read error. This sequence joins TRBV12-3 or TRBV12-4 and TRBJ2-3, with TRBD2 as a possible D gene (6 bases). This CDR3 contains 12 residues. The CDR3 sequence: CASSSGLDMQYF. The CDR3 bases are TGTGCCAGCAGTTCGGGACTGGATATGCAGTATTTT.

This clonotype was seen at least ten times. The J gene is TRBJ2-7, the V gene TRBV5-6; 7 bases line up with TRBD2. V shed 2 bases and J 12 bases; nucleotides not matched to a gene: 14. The CDR3 consists of 14 residues. From germline, CDR1 is SGHDT and CDR2 YYEEEE. The CDR3 spells CASSFTVRGSVRYF. CDR3 nucleotides: TGTGCCAGCAGCTTTACCGTGCGGGGGAGCGTGAGGTACTTC.

The table lists this clonotype with a few counts. The chain uses TRBV28 and TRBJ1-2; weak D call: TRBD1 (5 bases). CDR1 and CDR2 (germline): MDHEN, SYDVKM. V lost 6 bases, J lost 5 bases, and 16 bases lay in between. This CDR3 contains 14 residues. CDR3 sequence reads: CASRLGVQNYGYTF. The CDR3 DNA reads as TGTGCCAGCAGGTTGGGGGTACAGAATTATGGCTACACCTTC.

V usage is TRBV9 and J usage is TRBJ2-2; TRBD1 aligns across 8 bases. Germline V gives CDR1 SGDLS, CDR2 YYNGEE. The V gene end was trimmed by 1 base and the J gene end by 2 bases; junction bases not matched to a gene: 1. This CDR3 region has 15 residues. The CDR3 sequence: CASSVQGANTGELFF. The CDR3 bases are TGTGCCAGCAGCGTACAGGGGGCAAACACCGGGGAGCTGTTTTTT.

This clonotype was observed at least ten times. The chain combines TRBV7-2 with TRBJ2-5; tentative D call: TRBD2 (5 bases). Germline V CDR1 and CDR2: SGHTA, FQGNSA. This CDR3 comprises 12 residues. V gave up 4 bases and J gave up 5 bases, with 8 bases separating them. The CDR3 DNA is TGTGCCAGCAGCTACACGGGGGAGACCCAGTACTTC. Translated, it gives CASSYTGETQYF.

The chain couples TRBV20-1 to TRBJ2-4, with a possible D match to TRBD2 (6 bases). The tail of the sequence fits TRBJ2-7 better, so the J call may be wrong. The CDR3 is 14 amino acids. From germline, CDR1 is DFQATT and CDR2 SNEGSKA (reference sequence). The chain's CDR3 is CSAARREFPYEQYF. CDR3 bases: TGCAGTGCTGCCCGGAGGGAATTCCCCTACGAGCAGTACTTC.

The sample holds many counts of this clonotype. This could be a read error, since a much larger clone is one nucleotide away. The rearrangement uses TRBV5-1 and TRBJ2-1; the D call may be TRBD1 or TRBD2 (5 bases each). V was shortened by 1 base and J by 6 bases, with 14 bases between the two germline ends. There are 15 residues in the CDR3. Looked up from germline, CDR1 is SGHRS and CDR2 is YFSETQ. CDR3 amino acids: CASSLLGTGGNEQFF. The CDR3 DNA reads as TGCGCCAGCAGCTTGCTTGGGACCGGAGGCAATGAGCAGTTCTTC.

The rearrangement uses TRBV12-3 or TRBV12-4 and TRBJ1-1; tentatively, D is TRBD1 (6 bases). The CDR3 is 14 residues long. Between the trimmed V and J ends, which lost 5 bases and 5 bases, there was a span of 15 bases. The CDR3 reads CASSPYRDETEAFF. CDR3 nucleotides: TGTGCCAGCAGTCCGTACAGGGATGAGACTGAAGCTTTCTTT.

This clonotype was recorded at least ten times. The J gene is TRBJ2-7, the V gene TRBV20-1; TRBD1 matches 11 bases. Germline loops: CDR1 DFQATT, CDR2 SNEGSKA (reference sequence). J lost 2 bases, V lost 1 base, and 4 bases had no gene match. This CDR3 has 15 residues. CDR3 sequence reads: CSARGGGQGAYEQYF. The CDR3 region has the DNA TGCAGTGCTAGAGGGGGGGGACAGGGGGCCTACGAGCAGTACTTC.

This clonotype has at least ten counts. The genes are TRBV15 and TRBJ1-2; D unresolved. V lost 0 bases and J 7 bases, leaving 6 bases between the germline ends. This CDR3 region has 12 residues. Per the germline V gene, CDR1 is LNHNV and CDR2 is YYDKDF (reference sequence). The CDR3 coding sequence is TGTGCCACCAGCAGAGATCCCGCTGGCTACACCTTC. This sequence encodes CATSRDPAGYTF.